The TCR beta chain described here comes from a study of spatial heterogeneity in lung cancer. Study details: There was a strong correlation between the counts of TCR transcripts measured in tumor regions and a T cell transcriptional module score that was calculated from matched bulk RNA-seq. Broader study findings: The study estimated approximately 7% alpha and more than 11% beta chain coverage of tumor T cells. Mutation counts in tumors were tracked by counts of expanded intratumoral alpha and beta TCRs. Ubiquitous and regional nonsynonymous mutations were each tracked by the matching count of ubiquitous or regional expanded TCRs.

The CDR3 spans 17 residues. Germline assignment: CDR1 SEHNR and CDR2 FQNEAQ (reference sequence). As concerns this clonotype: The antigen remains unidentified. One junction end does not reproduce the germline sequence, and a read error may be involved. This beta chain lies outside the target of a library built for alpha chains; its clone size means little.

Regarding time point: sample taken at primary tumor resection. Material for sequencing was whole RNA from tumor, nontumor lung or frozen PBMC, left unsorted. MiXCR was run by TCRdb on the 5' RACE reads, yielding one entry per CDR3 protein. The repertoire holds 16,000 or so distinct CDR3 sequences, roughly 7% seen once, with around 20% in the top ten. Source: lung tumor tissue, taken at surgery. The V and J genes are TRBV7-9 and TRBJ1-4, with 8 bases matching TRBD1. The receptor comes from a female donor with early-stage non-small cell lung cancer. The CDR3 nucleotides are TGTGCCAGCAGCTCAACGGGGGGGACAGGCAGTAATGAAATACTGTTTTTT. Residues: CASSSTGGTGSNEILFF.